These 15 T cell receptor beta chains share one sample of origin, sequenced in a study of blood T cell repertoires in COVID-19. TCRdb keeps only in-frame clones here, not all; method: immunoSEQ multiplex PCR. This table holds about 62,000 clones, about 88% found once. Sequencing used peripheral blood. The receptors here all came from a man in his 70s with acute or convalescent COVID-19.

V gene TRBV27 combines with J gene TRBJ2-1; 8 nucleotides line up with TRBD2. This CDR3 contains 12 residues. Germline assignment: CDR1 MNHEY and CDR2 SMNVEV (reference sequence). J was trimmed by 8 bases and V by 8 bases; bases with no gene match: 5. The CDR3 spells CASRTGGHEQFF. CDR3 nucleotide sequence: TGTGCCAGCCGTACGGGGGGGCATGAGCAGTTCTTC.

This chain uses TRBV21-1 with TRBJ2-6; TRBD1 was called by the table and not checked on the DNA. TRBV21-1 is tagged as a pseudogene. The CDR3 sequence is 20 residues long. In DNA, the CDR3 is TGTGCCAGCAGCAAAGCGGAGGGGGCAGGGATGGACTCTGGGGCCAACGTCCTGACTTTC. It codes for CASSKAEGAGMDSGANVLTF.

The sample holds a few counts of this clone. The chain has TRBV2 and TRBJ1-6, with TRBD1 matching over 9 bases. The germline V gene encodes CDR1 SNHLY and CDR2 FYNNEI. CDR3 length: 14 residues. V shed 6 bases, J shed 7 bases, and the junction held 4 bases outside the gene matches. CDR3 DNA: TGTGCCAGCAGCCCGGGACAGGGAAATTCACCCCTCCACTTT. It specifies CASSPGQGNSPLHF.

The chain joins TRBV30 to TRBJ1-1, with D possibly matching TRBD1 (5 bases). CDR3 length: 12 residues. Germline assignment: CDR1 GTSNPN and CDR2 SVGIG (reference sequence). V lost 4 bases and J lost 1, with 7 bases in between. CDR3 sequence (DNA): TGTGCCTGGACCGGACAGAACACTGAAGCTTTCTTT. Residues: CAWTGQNTEAFF.

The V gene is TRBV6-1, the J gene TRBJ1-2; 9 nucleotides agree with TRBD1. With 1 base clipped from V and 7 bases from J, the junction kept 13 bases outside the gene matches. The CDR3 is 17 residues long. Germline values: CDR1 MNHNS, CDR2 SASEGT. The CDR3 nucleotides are TGTGCCAGCAGTGAAGGGTGGGACAGGGTCCCCCTCCGTGGCTACACCTTC. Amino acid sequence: CASSEGWDRVPLRGYTF.

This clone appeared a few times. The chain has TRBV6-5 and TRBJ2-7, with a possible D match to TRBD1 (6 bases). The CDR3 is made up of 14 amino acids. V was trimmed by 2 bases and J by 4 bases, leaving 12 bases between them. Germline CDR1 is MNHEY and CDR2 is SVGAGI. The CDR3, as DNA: TGTGCCAGCAGTTACCTAGGGGGTAGGTACGAGCAGTACTTC. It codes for CASSYLGGRYEQYF.

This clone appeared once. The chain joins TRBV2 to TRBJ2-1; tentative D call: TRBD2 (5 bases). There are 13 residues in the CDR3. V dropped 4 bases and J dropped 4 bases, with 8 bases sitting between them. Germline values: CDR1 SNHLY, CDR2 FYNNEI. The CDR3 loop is CASSAERYNEQFF. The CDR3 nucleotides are TGTGCCAGCAGTGCGGAGCGGTACAATGAGCAGTTCTTC. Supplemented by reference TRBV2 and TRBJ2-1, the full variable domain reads EPEVTQTPSHQVTQMGQEVILRCVPISNHLYFYWYRQILGQKVEFLVSFYNNEISEKSEIFDDQFSVERPDGSNFTLKIRSTKLEDSAMYFCASSAERYNEQFFGPGTRLTVL.

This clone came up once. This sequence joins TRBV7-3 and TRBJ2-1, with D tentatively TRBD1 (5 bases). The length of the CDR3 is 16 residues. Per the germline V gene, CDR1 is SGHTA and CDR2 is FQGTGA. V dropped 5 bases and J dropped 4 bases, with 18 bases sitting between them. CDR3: CASSPGWAGGYNEQFF. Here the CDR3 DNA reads TGTGCCAGCAGCCCAGGGTGGGCAGGTGGTTACAATGAGCAGTTCTTC.

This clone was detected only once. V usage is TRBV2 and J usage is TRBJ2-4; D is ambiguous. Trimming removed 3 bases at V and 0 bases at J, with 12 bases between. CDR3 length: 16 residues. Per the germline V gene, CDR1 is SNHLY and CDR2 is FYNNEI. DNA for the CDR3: TGTGCCAGCAGTGATTCTGCGACTCTAGCCAAAAACATTCAGTACTTC. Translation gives CASSDSATLAKNIQYF.

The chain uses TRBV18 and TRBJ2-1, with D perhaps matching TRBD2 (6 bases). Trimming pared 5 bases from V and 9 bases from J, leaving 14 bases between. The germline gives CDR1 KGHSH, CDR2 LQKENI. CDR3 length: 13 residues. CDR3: CASSRALEGEQFF. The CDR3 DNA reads TGTGCCAGCTCAAGGGCTCTGGAGGGTGAGCAGTTCTTC.

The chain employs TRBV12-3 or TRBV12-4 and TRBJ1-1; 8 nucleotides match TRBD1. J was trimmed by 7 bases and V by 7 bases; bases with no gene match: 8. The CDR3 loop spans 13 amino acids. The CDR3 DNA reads TGTGCCAGCAACGACAGGGGATTCGGTGAAGCTTTCTTT. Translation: CASNDRGFGEAFF.

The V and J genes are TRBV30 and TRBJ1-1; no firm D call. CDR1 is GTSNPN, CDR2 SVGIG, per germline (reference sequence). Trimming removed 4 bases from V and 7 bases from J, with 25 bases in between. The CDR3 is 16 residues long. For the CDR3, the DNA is TGTGCCTGGATCCGAGTCCGCGCTTCACAGAAACATGAAGCTTTCTTT. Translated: CAWIRVRASQKHEAFF.

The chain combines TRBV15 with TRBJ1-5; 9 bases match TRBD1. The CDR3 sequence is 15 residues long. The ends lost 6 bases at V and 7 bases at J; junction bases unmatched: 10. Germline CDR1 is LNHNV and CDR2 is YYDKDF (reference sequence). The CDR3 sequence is CATSTRGQGEQPQHF. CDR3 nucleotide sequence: TGTGCCACCAGTACAAGGGGACAGGGTGAGCAGCCCCAGCATTTT.

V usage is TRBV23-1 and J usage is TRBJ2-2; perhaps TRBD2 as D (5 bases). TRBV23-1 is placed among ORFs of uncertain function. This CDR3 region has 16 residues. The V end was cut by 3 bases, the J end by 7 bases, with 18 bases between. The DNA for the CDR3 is TGCGCCAGCAGTCACGAGAGGGTTGGGTGTGGCGGGGAGCTGTTTTTT. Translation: CASSHERVGCGGELFF.

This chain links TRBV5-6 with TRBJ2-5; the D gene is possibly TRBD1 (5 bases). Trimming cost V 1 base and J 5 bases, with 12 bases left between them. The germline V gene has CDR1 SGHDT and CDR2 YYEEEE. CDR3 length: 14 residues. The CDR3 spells CASSLRQGVETQYF. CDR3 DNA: TGTGCCAGCAGCTTGAGGCAGGGTGTGGAGACCCAGTACTTC.